The text below deals with one TCR beta chain. Its antigen remains unidentified. The read comes to an end 3 residues before the CDR3 does, leaving the germline J gene to fill in the end. Measured with immunoSEQ multiplex PCR; TCRdb has only the in-frame clones, and not every one. Its clone listing holds 20,000 to 25,000 clones. The data stem from a study of T cells in women clearing cervical HPV infection. Overall study findings and caveats: Richness plus V gene abundances separated cases from controls with AUC less than 0.9.

CDR1 KGHSY and CDR2 FQNENV come from the germline V gene. The CDR3 is 14 residues long. The V segment lost 4 bases and the J segment 9 bases; nucleotides outside the gene matches: 7. The sequence was obtained from a woman between 18 and 69 years old with a cervical HPV16 infection that either progressed to CIN3+ or cleared (not recorded which). V and J are TRBV16 and TRBJ2-1; 9 nucleotides match TRBD1. Sequenced input: blood buffy coat. CDR3 sequence reads: CASSPQQGAGEQFF. The sequenced part of the CDR3 DNA is TGTGCCAGCAGCCCCCAACAGGGGGCGGGTGAG.